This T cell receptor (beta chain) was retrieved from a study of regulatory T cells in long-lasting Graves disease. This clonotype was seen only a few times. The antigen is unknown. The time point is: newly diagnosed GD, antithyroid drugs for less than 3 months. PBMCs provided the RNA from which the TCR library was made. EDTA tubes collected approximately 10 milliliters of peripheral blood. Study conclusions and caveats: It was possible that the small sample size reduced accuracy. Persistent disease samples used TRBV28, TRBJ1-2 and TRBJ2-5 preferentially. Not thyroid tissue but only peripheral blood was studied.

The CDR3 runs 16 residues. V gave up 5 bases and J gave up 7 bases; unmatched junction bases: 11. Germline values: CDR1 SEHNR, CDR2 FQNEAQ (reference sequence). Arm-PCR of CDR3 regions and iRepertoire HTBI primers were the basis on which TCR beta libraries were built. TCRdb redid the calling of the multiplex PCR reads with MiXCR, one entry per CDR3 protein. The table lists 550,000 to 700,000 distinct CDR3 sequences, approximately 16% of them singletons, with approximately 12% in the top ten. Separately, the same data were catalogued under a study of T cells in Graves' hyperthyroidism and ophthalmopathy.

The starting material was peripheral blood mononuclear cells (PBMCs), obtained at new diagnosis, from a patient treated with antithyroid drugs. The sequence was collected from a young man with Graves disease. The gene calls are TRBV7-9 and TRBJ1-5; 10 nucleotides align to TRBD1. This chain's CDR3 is CASSPGDRGFGQPQHF. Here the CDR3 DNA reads TGTGCCAGCAGCCCAGGGGACAGGGGATTCGGCCAGCCCCAGCATTTT.